The 12 T cell receptor beta chains reported below all come from one sample, sequenced in a study of blood T cell repertoires in COVID-19. Clones were read by immunoSEQ multiplex PCR, and TCRdb kept only the in-frame ones, dropping some. The repertoire has fewer than 200,000 clones, about 85% of them found once; the top ten carry 8.3%. Sequencing was done on a sample of peripheral blood. These receptors all stem from a woman aged 55-69 years with COVID-19, enrolled during active disease.

This sequence joins TRBV7-3 and TRBJ2-5, with D perhaps matching TRBD2 (6 bases). Germline V gene sequence: CDR1 SGHTA, CDR2 FQGTGA. Deletions cut 5 bases from V and 4 bases from J, with 17 bases between. This CDR3 has 15 amino acids. Here the CDR3 DNA reads TGTGCCAGCAGCCCCGTTGGGGGGAAGCGAGAGACCCAGTACTTC. It yields the protein CASSPVGGKRETQYF.

The table lists this clone with a count of one. This CDR3 reads CASSAGALYEQYV. The CDR3 coding sequence is TGTGCCAGCTCAGCGGGGGCTCTCTACGAGCAGTACGTC. The V and J genes are TRBV18 and TRBJ2-7; D perhaps matches TRBD2 (7 bases). This CDR3 has 13 amino acids. Germline V gives CDR1 KGHSH, CDR2 LQKENI. V was pared by 5 bases and J by 3 bases, with 11 bases between.

This chain's CDR3 is CASSPSAGGPYEQYF. As DNA, the CDR3 is TGCGCCAGCAGCCCCTCAGCGGGAGGGCCCTACGAGCAGTACTTC. This chain links TRBV4-1 with TRBJ2-7; 10 bases agree with TRBD2. Germline V CDR1 and CDR2: MGHRA, YSYEKL. The CDR3 runs to 15 residues. The ends lost 4 bases at V and 2 bases at J; junction bases unmatched: 5.

The chain has TRBV6-5 and TRBJ1-4, with TRBD1 identical over 11 bases. CDR1 and CDR2 (germline): MNHEY, SVGAGI. The V segment lost 7 bases and the J segment 8 bases; nucleotides outside the gene matches: 6. There are 14 residues in the CDR3. Here the CDR3 reads CASTSGQGGEKLFF. For the CDR3, the DNA is TGTGCCAGCACCTCGGGACAGGGGGGAGAAAAACTGTTTTTT.

The chain joins TRBV15 to TRBJ1-1, with TRBD1 as a possible D gene (5 bases). There are 17 residues in the CDR3. V shed 0 bases and J shed 5 bases, with 19 bases lying between them. The germline CDR1 and CDR2 sequences are LNHNV and YYDKDF (reference sequence). Here the CDR3 reads CATSRDTWAGNYTEAFF. The CDR3 DNA sequence: TGTGCCACCAGCAGAGATACGTGGGCAGGGAATTATACTGAAGCTTTCTTT.

The V and J genes are TRBV15 and TRBJ1-3; unclear D gene. With 5 bases removed from V and 0 bases from J, the gap between germline ends came to 8 bases. The CDR3 is made up of 14 amino acids. CDR1 is LNHNV and CDR2 is YYDKDF in the germline V gene (reference sequence). CDR3 in amino acids: CATSPGNSGNTIYF. In nucleotides, the CDR3 is TGTGCCACCAGCCCGGGAAACTCTGGAAACACCATATATTTT.

This clone was picked up a small number of times. The rearrangement joins TRBV6-1 to TRBJ1-1, with no clear D. From germline, CDR1 is MNHNS and CDR2 SASEGT. Deletions cut 3 bases from V and 5 bases from J, with 10 bases between. The CDR3 sequence is 13 residues long. The CDR3 loop reads CASSDNLATEAFF. Here the CDR3 DNA reads TGTGCCAGCAGTGACAATTTGGCAACTGAAGCTTTCTTT.

The chain employs TRBV7-9 and TRBJ1-5, with D possibly matching TRBD1 (6 bases). The V end lost 7 bases, the J end lost 0 bases, and 13 bases lay between the germline ends. Germline CDR1 is SEHNR and CDR2 is FQNEAQ (reference sequence). The CDR3 totals 15 residues. The CDR3 region is CASNDGQFSNQPQHF. CDR3 sequence (DNA): TGTGCCAGCAACGATGGACAGTTTAGCAATCAGCCCCAGCATTTT.

The J gene is TRBJ1-1, the V gene TRBV11-2; a possible D gene is TRBD1 (5 bases). Looked up from germline, CDR1 is SGHAT and CDR2 is FQNNGV. The CDR3 runs to 15 residues. Trimming pared 5 bases from V and 3 bases from J, leaving 16 bases between. In DNA, the CDR3 is TGTGCCAGCAGCCACCCGGGGAGGGGCTACACTGAAGCTTTCTTT. It specifies CASSHPGRGYTEAFF. The full variable domain, completed using reference TRBV11-2 and TRBJ1-1, is EAGVAQSPRYKIIEKRQSVAFWCNPISGHATLYWYQQILGQGPKLLIQFQNNGVVDDSQLPKDRFSAERLKGVDSTLKIQPAKLEDSAVYLCASSHPGRGYTEAFFGQGTRLTVV.

V and J are TRBV6-5 and TRBJ1-5, with D possibly being TRBD1 (5 bases). Germline V CDR1 and CDR2: MNHEY, SVGAGI. The CDR3 is made up of 14 amino acids. V was cut by 9 bases and J by 7 bases, with 19 bases left in between. This chain's CDR3 is CASCAQVQGQPQHF. DNA of the CDR3: TGTGCCAGTTGTGCACAGGTGCAAGGACAGCCCCAGCATTTT.

The chain links TRBV27 to TRBJ1-2, with a possible D match to TRBD1 (6 bases). This CDR3 has 13 amino acids. V was trimmed by 5 bases and J by 2 bases, leaving 9 bases between them. Germline CDR1 and CDR2: MNHEY and SMNVEV (reference sequence). The DNA for the CDR3 is TGTGCCAGCAGTACGCAGGGGAACTATGGCTACACCTTC. It yields the protein CASSTQGNYGYTF.

The chain joins TRBV5-6 to TRBJ1-3; D is ambiguous. Looked up from germline, CDR1 is SGHDT and CDR2 is YYEEEE. V was pared by 6 bases and J by 3 bases, with 16 bases between. This CDR3 region has 15 residues. CDR3 amino acids: CASTTVPTSGNTIYF. CDR3 DNA: TGTGCCAGCACCACCGTCCCGACAAGTGGAAACACCATATATTTT.